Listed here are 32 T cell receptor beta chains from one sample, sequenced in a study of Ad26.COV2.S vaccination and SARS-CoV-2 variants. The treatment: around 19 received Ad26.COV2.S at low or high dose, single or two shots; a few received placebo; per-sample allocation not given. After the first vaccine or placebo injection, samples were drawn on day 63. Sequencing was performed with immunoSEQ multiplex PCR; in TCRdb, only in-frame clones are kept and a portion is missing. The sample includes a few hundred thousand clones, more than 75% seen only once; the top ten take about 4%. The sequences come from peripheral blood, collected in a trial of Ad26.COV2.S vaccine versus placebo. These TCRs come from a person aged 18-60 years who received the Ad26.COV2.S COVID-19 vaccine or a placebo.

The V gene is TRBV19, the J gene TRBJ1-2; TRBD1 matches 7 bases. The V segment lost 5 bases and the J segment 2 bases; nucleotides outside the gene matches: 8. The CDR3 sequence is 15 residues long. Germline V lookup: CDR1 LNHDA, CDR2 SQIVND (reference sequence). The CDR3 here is CASSLSKGGNYGYTF. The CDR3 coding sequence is TGTGCCAGTAGTCTAAGTAAAGGGGGCAACTATGGCTACACCTTC.

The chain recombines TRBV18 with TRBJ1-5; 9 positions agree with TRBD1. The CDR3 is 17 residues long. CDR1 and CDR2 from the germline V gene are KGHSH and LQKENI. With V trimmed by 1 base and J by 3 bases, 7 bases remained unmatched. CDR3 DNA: TGTGCCAGCTCACCACTGGGACAGGGAGGACTCAATCAGCCCCAGCATTTT. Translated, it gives CASSPLGQGGLNQPQHF.

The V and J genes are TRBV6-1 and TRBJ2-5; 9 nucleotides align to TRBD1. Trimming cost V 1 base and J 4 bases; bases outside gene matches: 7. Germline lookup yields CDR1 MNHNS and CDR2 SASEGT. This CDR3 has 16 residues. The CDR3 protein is CASSEVWDREGETQYF. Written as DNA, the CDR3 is TGTGCCAGCAGTGAAGTATGGGACAGGGAGGGAGAGACCCAGTACTTC.

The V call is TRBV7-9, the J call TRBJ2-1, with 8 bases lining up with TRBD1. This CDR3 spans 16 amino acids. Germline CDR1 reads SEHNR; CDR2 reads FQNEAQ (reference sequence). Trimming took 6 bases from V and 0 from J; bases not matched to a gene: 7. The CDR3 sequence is CASRGRTGHSYNEQFF. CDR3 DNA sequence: TGTGCCAGCAGGGGGCGGACAGGGCACTCCTACAATGAGCAGTTCTTC.

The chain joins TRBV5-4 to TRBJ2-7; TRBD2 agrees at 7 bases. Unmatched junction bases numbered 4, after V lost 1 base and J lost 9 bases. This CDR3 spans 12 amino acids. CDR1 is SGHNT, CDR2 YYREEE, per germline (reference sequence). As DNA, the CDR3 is TGTGCCAGCAGCTTGCGCGGGGAGGGGCAGTACTTC. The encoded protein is CASSLRGEGQYF. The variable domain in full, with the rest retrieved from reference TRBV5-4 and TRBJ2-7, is ETGVTQSPTHLIKTRGQQVTLRCSSQSGHNTVSWYQQALGQGPQFIFQYYREEENGRGNFPPRFSGLQFPNYSSELNVNALELDDSALYLCASSLRGEGQYFGPGTRLTVT.

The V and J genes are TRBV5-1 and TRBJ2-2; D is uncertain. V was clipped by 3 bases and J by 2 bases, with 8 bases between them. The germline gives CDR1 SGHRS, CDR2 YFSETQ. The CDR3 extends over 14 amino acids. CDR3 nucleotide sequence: TGCGCCAGCAGCTCATACGGAAACACCGGGGAGCTGTTTTTT. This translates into CASSSYGNTGELFF.

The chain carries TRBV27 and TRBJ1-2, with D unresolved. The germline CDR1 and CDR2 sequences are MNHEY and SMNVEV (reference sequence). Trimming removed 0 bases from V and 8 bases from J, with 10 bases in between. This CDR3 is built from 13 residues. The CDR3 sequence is CASSLSRNRGYTF. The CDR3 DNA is TGTGCCAGCAGTTTATCGAGGAACCGGGGCTACACCTTC.

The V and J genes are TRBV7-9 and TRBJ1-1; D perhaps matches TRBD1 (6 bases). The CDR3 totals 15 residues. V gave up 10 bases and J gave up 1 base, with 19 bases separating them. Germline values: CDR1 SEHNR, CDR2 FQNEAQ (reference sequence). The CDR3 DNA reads TGTGCCATATTGGGGACAAGGTGGCAGAACACTGAAGCTTTCTTT. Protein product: CAILGTRWQNTEAFF.

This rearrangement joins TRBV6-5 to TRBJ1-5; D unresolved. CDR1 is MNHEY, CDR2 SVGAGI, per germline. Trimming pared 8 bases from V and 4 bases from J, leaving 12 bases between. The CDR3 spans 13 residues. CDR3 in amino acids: CASLKGENQPQHF. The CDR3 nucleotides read TGTGCCAGCTTAAAGGGAGAAAATCAGCCCCAGCATTTT.

The CDR3 reads CASSLARGGVYGYTF. Written as DNA, the CDR3 is TGTGCCAGCAGCTTAGCGCGGGGGGGCGTCTATGGCTACACCTTC. The chain recombines TRBV7-2 with TRBJ1-2, with D possibly matching TRBD1 (6 bases). Trimming removed 0 bases at V and 4 bases at J, with 12 bases between. Germline assignment: CDR1 SGHTA and CDR2 FQGNSA. This CDR3 comprises 15 residues.

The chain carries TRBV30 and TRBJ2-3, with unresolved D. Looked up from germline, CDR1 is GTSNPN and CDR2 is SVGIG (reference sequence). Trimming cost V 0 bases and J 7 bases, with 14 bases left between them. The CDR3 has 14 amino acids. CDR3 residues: CAWSVELGINTQYF. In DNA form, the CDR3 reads TGTGCCTGGAGTGTAGAACTTGGGATAAATACGCAGTATTTT.

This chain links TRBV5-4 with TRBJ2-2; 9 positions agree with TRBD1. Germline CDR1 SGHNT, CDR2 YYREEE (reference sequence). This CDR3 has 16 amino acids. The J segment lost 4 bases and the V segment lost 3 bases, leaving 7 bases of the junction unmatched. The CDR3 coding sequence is TGTGCCAGCAGCTCCATGGGACAGGGAGGCACCGGGGAGCTGTTTTTT. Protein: CASSSMGQGGTGELFF.

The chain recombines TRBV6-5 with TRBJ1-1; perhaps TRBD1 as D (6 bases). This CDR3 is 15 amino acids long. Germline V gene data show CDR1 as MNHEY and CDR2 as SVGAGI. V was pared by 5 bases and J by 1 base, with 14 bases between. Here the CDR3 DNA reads TGTGCCAGCAGTAACCCGGGACACAAGAACACTGAAGCTTTCTTT. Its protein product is CASSNPGHKNTEAFF.

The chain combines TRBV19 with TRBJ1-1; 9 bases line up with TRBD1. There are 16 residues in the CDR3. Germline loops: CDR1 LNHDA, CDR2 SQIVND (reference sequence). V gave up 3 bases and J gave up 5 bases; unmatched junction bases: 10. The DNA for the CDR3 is TGTGCCAGTAGTATTTATGGGGACAGGGTAAGGACTGAAGCTTTCTTT. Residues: CASSIYGDRVRTEAFF.

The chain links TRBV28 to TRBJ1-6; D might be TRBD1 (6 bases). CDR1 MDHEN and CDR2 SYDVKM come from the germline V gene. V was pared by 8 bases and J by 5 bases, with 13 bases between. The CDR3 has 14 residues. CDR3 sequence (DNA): TGTGCCAGCGGACCTCGGACAGATAATTCACCCCTCCACTTT. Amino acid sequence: CASGPRTDNSPLHF. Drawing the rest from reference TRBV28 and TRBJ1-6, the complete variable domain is DVKVTQSSRYLVKRTGEKVFLECVQDMDHENMFWYRQDPGLGLRLIYFSYDVKMKEKGDIPEGYSVSREKKERFSLILESASTNQTSMYLCASGPRTDNSPLHFGNGTRLTVT.

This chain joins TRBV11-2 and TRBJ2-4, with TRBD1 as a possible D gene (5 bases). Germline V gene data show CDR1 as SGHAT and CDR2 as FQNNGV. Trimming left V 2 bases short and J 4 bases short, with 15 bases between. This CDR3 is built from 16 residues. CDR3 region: CASSLLKETEKNIQYF. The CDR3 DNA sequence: TGTGCCAGCAGCTTATTAAAGGAGACAGAGAAAAACATTCAGTACTTC.

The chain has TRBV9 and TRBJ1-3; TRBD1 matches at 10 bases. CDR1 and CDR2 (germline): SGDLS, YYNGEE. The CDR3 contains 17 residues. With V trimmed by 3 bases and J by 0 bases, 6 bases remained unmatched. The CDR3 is CASSASGTGASGNTIYF. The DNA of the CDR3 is TGTGCCAGCAGCGCATCCGGGACAGGGGCCTCTGGAAACACCATATATTTT.

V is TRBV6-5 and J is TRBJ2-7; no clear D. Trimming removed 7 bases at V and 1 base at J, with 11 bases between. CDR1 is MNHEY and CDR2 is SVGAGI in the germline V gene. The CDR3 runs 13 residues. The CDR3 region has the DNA TGTGCCAGCATGGTGGGCAGTTCCTACGAGCAGTACTTC. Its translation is CASMVGSSYEQYF.

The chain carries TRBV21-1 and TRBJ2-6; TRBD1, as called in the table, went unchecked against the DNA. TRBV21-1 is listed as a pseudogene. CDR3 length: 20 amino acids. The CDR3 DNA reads TGTGCCAGCAGCACCCACCGGGGACAGGACAACCCCTCTGGGGCCAACGTCCTGACTTTC. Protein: CASSTHRGQDNPSGANVLTF.

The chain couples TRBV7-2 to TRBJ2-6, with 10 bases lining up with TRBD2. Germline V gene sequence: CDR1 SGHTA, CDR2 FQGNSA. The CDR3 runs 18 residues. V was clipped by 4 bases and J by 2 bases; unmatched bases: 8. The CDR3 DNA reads TGTGCCAGCAGCTCTAGCGGGGGCTCAAGGGCTGGGGCCAACGTCCTGACTTTC. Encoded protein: CASSSSGGSRAGANVLTF.

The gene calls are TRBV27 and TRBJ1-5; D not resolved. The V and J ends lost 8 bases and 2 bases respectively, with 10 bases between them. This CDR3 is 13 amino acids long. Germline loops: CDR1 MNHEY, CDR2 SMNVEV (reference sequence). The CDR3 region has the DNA TGTGCCAGCCGCAACGAAGGCAATCAGCCCCAGCATTTT. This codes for CASRNEGNQPQHF.

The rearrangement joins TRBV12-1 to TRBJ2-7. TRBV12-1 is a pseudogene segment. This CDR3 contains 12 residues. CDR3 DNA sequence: TGTGCCAGCAGCTCGCCGTCCTACGAGCAGTACTTC. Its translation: CASSSPSYEQYF.

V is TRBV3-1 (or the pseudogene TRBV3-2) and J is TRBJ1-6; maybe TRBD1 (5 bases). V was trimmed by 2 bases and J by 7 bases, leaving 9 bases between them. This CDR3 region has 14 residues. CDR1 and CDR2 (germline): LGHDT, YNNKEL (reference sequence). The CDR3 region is CASSQQGVNSPLHF. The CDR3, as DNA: TGTGCCAGCAGCCAACAAGGGGTAAATTCACCCCTCCACTTT.

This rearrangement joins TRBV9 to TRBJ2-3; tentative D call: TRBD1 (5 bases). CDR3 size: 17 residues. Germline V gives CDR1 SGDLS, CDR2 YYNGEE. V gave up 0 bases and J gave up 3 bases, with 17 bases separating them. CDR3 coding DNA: TGTGCCAGCAGCGTAGCTACAGGCCTCCGTGGGACAGATACGCAGTATTTT. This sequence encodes CASSVATGLRGTDTQYF.

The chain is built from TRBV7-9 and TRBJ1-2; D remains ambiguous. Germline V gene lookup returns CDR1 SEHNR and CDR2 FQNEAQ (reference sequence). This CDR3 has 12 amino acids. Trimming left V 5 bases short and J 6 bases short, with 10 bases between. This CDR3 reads CASSLTEHGYTF. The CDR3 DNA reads TGTGCCAGCAGCCTTACGGAACATGGCTACACCTTC. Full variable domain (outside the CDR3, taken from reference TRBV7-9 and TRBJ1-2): DTGVSQNPRHKITKRGQNVTFRCDPISEHNRLYWYRQTLGQGPEFLTYFQNEAQLEKSRLLSDRFSAERPKGSFSTLEIQRTEQGDSAMYLCASSLTEHGYTFGSGTRLTVV.

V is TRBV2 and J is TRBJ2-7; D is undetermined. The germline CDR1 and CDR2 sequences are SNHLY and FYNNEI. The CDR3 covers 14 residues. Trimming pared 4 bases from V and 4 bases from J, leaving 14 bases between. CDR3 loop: CASSAENVWYEQYF. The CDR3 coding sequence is TGTGCCAGCAGTGCCGAGAACGTGTGGTACGAGCAGTACTTC.

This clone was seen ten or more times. CDR3 DNA: TGTGCCAGCAGGGGGACTTATTCAGGGGCCAACGTCCTGACTTTC. Amino acids: CASRGTYSGANVLTF. The chain employs TRBV28 and TRBJ2-6, with D perhaps TRBD2 (6 bases). The CDR3 is made up of 15 amino acids. Germline-derived CDR1 and CDR2 are MDHEN and SYDVKM. V was cut by 6 bases and J by 4 bases, with 13 bases left in between.

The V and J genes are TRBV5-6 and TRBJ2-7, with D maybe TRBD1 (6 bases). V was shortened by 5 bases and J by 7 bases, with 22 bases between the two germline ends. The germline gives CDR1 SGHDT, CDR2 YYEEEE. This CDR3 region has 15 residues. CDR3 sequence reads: CASSLETPIRGEQYF. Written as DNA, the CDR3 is TGTGCCAGCAGTCTGGAAACTCCTATCAGGGGAGAGCAGTACTTC.

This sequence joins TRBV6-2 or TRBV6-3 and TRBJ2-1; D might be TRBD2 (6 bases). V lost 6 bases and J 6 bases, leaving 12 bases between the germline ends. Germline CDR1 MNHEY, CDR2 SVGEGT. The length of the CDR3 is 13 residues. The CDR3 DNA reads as TGTGCCAGCAGCCCCGGGACTTCCAATGAGCAGTTCTTC. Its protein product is CASSPGTSNEQFF.

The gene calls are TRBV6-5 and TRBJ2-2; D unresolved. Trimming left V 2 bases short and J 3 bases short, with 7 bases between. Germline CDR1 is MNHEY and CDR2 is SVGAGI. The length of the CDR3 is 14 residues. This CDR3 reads CASSYRLDTGELFF. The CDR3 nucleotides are TGTGCCAGCAGTTACCGACTCGACACCGGGGAGCTGTTTTTT.

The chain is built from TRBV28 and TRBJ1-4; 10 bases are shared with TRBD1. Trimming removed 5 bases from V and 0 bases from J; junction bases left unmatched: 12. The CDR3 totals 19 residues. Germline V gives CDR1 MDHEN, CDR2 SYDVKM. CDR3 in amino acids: CASSPEPGQGTPTNEKLFF. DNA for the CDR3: TGTGCCAGCAGTCCAGAGCCGGGACAGGGGACCCCAACTAATGAAAAACTGTTTTTT.

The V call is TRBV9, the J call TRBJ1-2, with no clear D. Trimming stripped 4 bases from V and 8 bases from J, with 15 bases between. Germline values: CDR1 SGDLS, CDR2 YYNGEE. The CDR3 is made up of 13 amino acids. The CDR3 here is CASSPLGFEGYTF. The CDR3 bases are TGTGCCAGCAGCCCCCTTGGGTTCGAGGGCTACACCTTC.